The 12 T cell receptor beta chains listed next were all sequenced from one sample in a study of blood T cell repertoires in COVID-19. Data came from immunoSEQ multiplex PCR; TCRdb stores just in-frame clones and leaves some out. The sample contains approximately 160,000 clones, around three quarters of which appear only once. Sequencing was carried out using peripheral blood. Receptors originate from a man between 60 and 75 years old with acute or convalescent COVID-19.

This chain links TRBV12-5 with TRBJ1-5; D gene unclear. The germline V gene encodes CDR1 LGHNT and CDR2 FRNRAP. The V gene lost 7 bases and the J gene lost 4 bases, with 8 bases spanning the gap. This CDR3 has 12 residues. The CDR3 reads CASAHENQPQHF. The CDR3 coding sequence is TGTGCTAGTGCCCACGAGAATCAGCCCCAGCATTTT.

The J gene is TRBJ1-2, the V gene TRBV6-5, with D uncertain. Trimming removed 6 bases from V and 2 bases from J, with 16 bases in between. Germline loops: CDR1 MNHEY, CDR2 SVGAGI. This CDR3 is 15 amino acids long. DNA of the CDR3: TGTGCCAGCAGCCTCACCCACAGCAACAACTATGGCTACACCTTC. Its translation: CASSLTHSNNYGYTF.

The rearrangement joins TRBV12-5 to TRBJ1-6, with D perhaps matching TRBD1 (5 bases). The V gene lost 6 bases and the J gene lost 0 bases, with 15 bases spanning the gap. The germline gives CDR1 LGHNT, CDR2 FRNRAP. CDR3 size: 17 residues. The CDR3 DNA reads TGTGCTAGTGGCCGCGGGGGTGCGAGCTCCTATAATTCACCCCTCCACTTT. Translated, it gives CASGRGGASSYNSPLHF.

The chain recombines TRBV7-9 with TRBJ2-3; D is possibly TRBD2 (6 bases). Germline V gene sequence: CDR1 SEHNR, CDR2 FQNEAQ (reference sequence). V gave up 3 bases and J gave up 6 bases, with 10 bases separating them. The CDR3 runs 13 residues. The CDR3: CASSLVGRDTQYF. In DNA, the CDR3 is TGTGCCAGCAGCTTGGTAGGGAGGGATACGCAGTATTTT.

The chain couples TRBV25-1 to TRBJ2-1; 7 nucleotides match TRBD1. The CDR3 covers 18 residues. V trimming: 2 bases; J trimming: 0 bases; junction bases outside the gene matches: 10. Germline lookup yields CDR1 MGHDK and CDR2 SYGVNS. The CDR3 sequence: CASSEKLPGQSSYNEQFF. The CDR3 nucleotides read TGTGCCAGCAGTGAAAAGCTCCCGGGACAGAGCTCCTACAATGAGCAGTTCTTC. Together with reference TRBV25-1 and TRBJ2-1, the CDR3 gives the full variable domain: EADIYQTPRYLVIGTGKKITLECSQTMGHDKMYWYQQDPGMELHLIHYSYGVNSTEKGDLSSESTVSRIRTEHFPLTLESARPSHTSQYLCASSEKLPGQSSYNEQFFGPGTRLTVL.

The V call is TRBV6-5, the J call TRBJ2-2; 9 bases fit TRBD1. Trimming took 6 bases from V and 6 from J; bases not matched to a gene: 8. Germline CDR1 is MNHEY and CDR2 is SVGAGI. The CDR3 runs to 15 residues. The CDR3, as DNA: TGTGCCAGCAGCGCGGACAGGGGACCCCCCGGGGAGCTGTTTTTT. As protein: CASSADRGPPGELFF.

This chain links TRBV5-4 with TRBJ2-3; 7 bases map to TRBD1. The CDR3 has 15 amino acids. The germline V gene encodes CDR1 SGHNT and CDR2 YYREEE (reference sequence). The V segment lost 7 bases and the J segment 3 bases; nucleotides outside the gene matches: 11. CDR3 region: CASRSPAGGTDTQYF. In DNA, the CDR3 is TGTGCCAGCCGCAGCCCGGCAGGGGGTACAGATACGCAGTATTTT.

The chain links TRBV2 to TRBJ2-2; TRBD2 matches at 7 bases. V gave up 4 bases and J gave up 4 bases; unmatched junction bases: 6. Germline CDR1 and CDR2: SNHLY and FYNNEI. The CDR3 is 15 amino acids. The CDR3 spells CASSGRGGATGELFF. In nucleotides, the CDR3 is TGTGCCAGCAGTGGTCGGGGAGGGGCCACCGGGGAGCTGTTTTTT.

The chain has TRBV10-2 and TRBJ1-4; no firm D call. This CDR3 comprises 13 residues. V was clipped by 4 bases and J by 8 bases, with 11 bases between them. Germline values: CDR1 WSHSY, CDR2 SAAADI. The CDR3 DNA reads TGCGCCAGCAGTGTATTCCTGACAGAAAAACTGTTTTTT. Encoded protein: CASSVFLTEKLFF.

V gene TRBV11-2 combines with J gene TRBJ2-2; D is ambiguous. The V end lost 5 bases, the J end lost 4 bases, and 14 bases lay between the germline ends. The CDR3 is made up of 15 amino acids. Germline CDR1 and CDR2: SGHAT and FQNNGV. CDR3 bases: TGTGCCAGCAGCCCCCGGGTTTCGGTCACCGGGGAGCTGTTTTTT. It translates to CASSPRVSVTGELFF.

The chain is built from TRBV6-2 or TRBV6-3 and TRBJ2-5; unclear D gene. Per the germline V gene, CDR1 is MNHEY and CDR2 is SVGEGT. The CDR3 runs 15 residues. Trimming removed 5 bases at V and 2 bases at J, with 15 bases between. The CDR3 nucleotides read TGTGCCAGCAGTCCAGTGATAGTGCGGCAAGAGACCCAGTACTTC. Amino acid sequence: CASSPVIVRQETQYF.

The chain links TRBV12-2 to TRBJ2-7; whether TRBD1, the table's D call, matches the DNA was not checked. TRBV12-2 is a listed pseudogene. The CDR3 is 15 residues long. CDR3 in DNA: TGTGCAAGTCGCTTAGTGACAGGGCTGAGGTACGAGCAGTACTTC. Translated, it gives CASRLVTGLRYEQYF.